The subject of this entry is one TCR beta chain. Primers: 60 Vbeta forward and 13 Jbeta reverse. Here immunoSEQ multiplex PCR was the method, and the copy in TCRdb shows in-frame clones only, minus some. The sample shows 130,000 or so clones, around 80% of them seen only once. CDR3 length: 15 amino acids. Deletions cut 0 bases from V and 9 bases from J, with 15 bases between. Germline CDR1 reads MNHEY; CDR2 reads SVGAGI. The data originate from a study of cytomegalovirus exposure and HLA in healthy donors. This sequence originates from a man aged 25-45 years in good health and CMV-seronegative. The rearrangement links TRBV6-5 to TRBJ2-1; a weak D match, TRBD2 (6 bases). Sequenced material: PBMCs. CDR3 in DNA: TGTGCCAGCAGTTACTCGTCTGGAGGGCCGGGTGAGCAGTTCTTC. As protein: CASSYSSGGPGEQFF.